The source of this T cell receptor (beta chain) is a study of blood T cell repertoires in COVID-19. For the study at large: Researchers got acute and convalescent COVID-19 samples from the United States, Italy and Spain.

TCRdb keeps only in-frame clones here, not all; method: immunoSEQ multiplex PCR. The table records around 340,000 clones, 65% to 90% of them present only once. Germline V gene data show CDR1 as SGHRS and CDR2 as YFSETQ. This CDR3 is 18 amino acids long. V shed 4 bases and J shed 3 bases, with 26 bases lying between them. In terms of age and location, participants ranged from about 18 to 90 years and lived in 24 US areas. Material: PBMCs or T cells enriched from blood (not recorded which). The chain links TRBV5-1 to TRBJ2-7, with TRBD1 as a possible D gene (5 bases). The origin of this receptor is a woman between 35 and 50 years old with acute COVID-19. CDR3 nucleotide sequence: TGCGCCAGCAGCGCCACCCCGACAGATGAGTTGGGTGACTACGAGCAGTACTTC. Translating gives CASSATPTDELGDYEQYF.